This T cell receptor beta chain derives from a study of cytomegalovirus exposure and HLA in healthy donors. To note about this clone: Its target is unknown.

Study observations and caveats: Confirmation was obtained in vitro that a few CMV-associated chains are specific for CMV antigens. Using the classifier, cytomegalovirus status was reportedly diagnosed with high specificity and sensitivity. The authors enumerated 150 to 200 TCR beta chains as linked to cytomegalovirus. Most CMV-associated TCR beta chains were later found to appear HLA-restricted.

This CDR3 contains 14 residues. Germline loops: CDR1 SNHLY, CDR2 FYNNEI. The V end was cut by 10 bases, the J end by 5 bases, with 19 bases between. The PCR made use of 60 Vbeta and 13 Jbeta primers. TCRdb keeps only in-frame clones here, not all; method: immunoSEQ multiplex PCR. The repertoire holds a few hundred thousand clones, with around 80% as singletons. The sequence was collected from a girl between 2 and 10 years old in good health and CMV-seronegative. Input material: PBMCs. The chain recombines TRBV2 with TRBJ2-3; possible D gene TRBD1, 6 bases. In DNA, the CDR3 is TGTGCCACCCGGGAAGGGGGTCTCGGAGATACGCAGTATTTT. Its translation: CATREGGLGDTQYF.